These 21 T cell receptor beta chains were all obtained from the same sample, sequenced in a study of T cells in women clearing cervical HPV infection (dated by TCRdb to 2016 to 2019). Libraries were constructed by the immunoSEQ multiplex PCR assay. TCRdb obtained this table from immuneACCESS and retained in-frame rearrangements with V and J assigned. These tables miss some clones; where compared with another copy, unresolved V genes account for less than half of the shortfall, and the remainder is unexplained. This sample's table has entries for 20,000 to 25,000 clones. 2% to 3% of the sample is taken by the ten largest. Source material: blood buffy coat. The receptor set was obtained from a woman aged 18 to 75 with a cervical HPV16 infection that either progressed to CIN3+ or cleared (not recorded which).

Points on this clone: The CDR3 is cut off 3 residues early in the read; its end comes from the germline J gene. V usage is TRBV2 and J usage is TRBJ2-3; D is unclear. The CDR3 is 15 residues long. Germline CDR1 is SNHLY and CDR2 is FYNNEI. Trimming removed 7 bases at V and 6 bases at J, with 20 bases between. The CDR3 reads CASNSRGEVGDTQYF. The sequenced CDR3 bases are TGTGCCAGCAATTCCCGTGGTGAAGTAGGGGATACG.

For this clone: Sequencing ends 3 residues short of the CDR3 end; the germline J gene provides the rest. The V and J genes are TRBV7-2 and TRBJ2-3, with no clear D. The CDR3 length is 15 residues. CDR1 is SGHTA, CDR2 FQGNSA, per germline. Trimming pared 0 bases from V and 1 base from J, leaving 8 bases between. The CDR3 sequence: CASSLAWSGTDTQYF. Partial CDR3 DNA: TGTGCCAGCAGCTTAGCCTGGAGCGGCACAGATACG.

For this clone: The read terminates 3 residues ahead of where the CDR3 ends, so the germline J gene completes it. The rearrangement links TRBV29-1 to TRBJ2-5, with D uncertain. The germline V gene has CDR1 SQVTM and CDR2 ANQGSEA. Between the trimmed V and J ends, which lost 3 bases and 3 bases, there was a span of 14 bases. The CDR3 extends over 14 amino acids. CDR3 bases read: TGCAGCGTTGATCTTCTAGAGATGAAAGAGACC. Encoded protein: CSVDLLEMKET. The CDR3 reads in full as CSVDLLEMKETQYF.

This clone shows up as medium-sized by frequency. The part of the CDR3 DNA that was read is TGTGCCAGCAGTTTAAAATTTTTTAGGACAGCCAGGGGGAGAGAGACC. This translates into CASSLKFFRTARGRET. The complete CDR3 sequence is CASSLKFFRTARGRETQYF. The chain has TRBV12-3 or TRBV12-4 and TRBJ2-5; the match to TRBD1 covers 7 bases. The sequence runs out 3 residues before the end of the CDR3; the remainder is reconstructed from the germline J gene. V lost 2 bases, J lost 4 bases, and 19 bases stayed unmatched. This CDR3 is built from 19 residues.

Worth noting for this clone: From the germline J gene comes the end of the CDR3, since the read stops 3 residues before it. The chain recombines TRBV5-1 with TRBJ2-1; TRBD2 matches 10 bases. There are 16 residues in the CDR3. J gave up 7 bases and V 9 bases, and 16 bases lay outside the gene matches. CDR1 is SGHRS, CDR2 YFSETQ, per germline. CDR3 DNA (partial): TGCGCCACCACAAGGTCCCTAGCGGGAGCAGGTAATGAG. Encoded protein: CATTRSLAGAGNE. The whole CDR3 sequence is CATTRSLAGAGNEQFF.

Worth noting for this clone: Germline and junction disagree at one end, which may indicate a read error. The CDR3 end lies 3 residues beyond the end of the read and is filled in from the germline J gene. This rearrangement joins TRBV7-7 to TRBJ2-7, with TRBD1 matching over 10 bases. The CDR3 has 15 residues. In germline, CDR1 is SSHAT, CDR2 FNYEAQ (reference sequence). Here the CDR3 reads CASSLGTGAGDEQYF. The DNA read from the CDR3 is TGTGCTAGCAGCTTGGGGACAGGGGCCGGGGACGAG.

The sequenced part of the CDR3 DNA is TGTGCCAGCAGCGGCGGGCCGGGACAAAAGCACAATGAG. Its protein product is CASSGGPGQKHNE. From start to end, the CDR3 is CASSGGPGQKHNEQFF. This chain connects TRBV7-3 to TRBJ2-1; the D gene is possibly TRBD1 (6 bases). The read terminates 3 residues ahead of where the CDR3 ends, so the germline J gene completes it. CDR3 length: 16 residues. The V end was cut by 5 bases, the J end by 5 bases, with 19 bases between. Germline CDR1 and CDR2: SGHTA and FQGTGA. The entire variable domain, with the rest obtained from reference TRBV7-3 and TRBJ2-1, is as follows: GAGVSQTPSNKVTEKGKYVELRCDPISGHTALYWYRQSLGQGPEFLIYFQGTGAADDSGLPNDRFFAVRPEGSVSTLKIQRTERGDSAVYLCASSGGPGQKHNEQFFGPGTRLTVL.

In regard to this clone: The read terminates 3 residues before the CDR3 end, so the remaining end is supplied by the germline J gene. This chain connects TRBV29-1 to TRBJ1-2, with D uncertain. The germline gives CDR1 SQVTM, CDR2 ANQGSEA. The CDR3 totals 14 residues. The covered CDR3 bases are TGCAGCGTTGGGAGCAGCGCAATTCCAGATACC. Amino acids: CSVGSSAIPDT. The full CDR3 sequence reads CSVGSSAIPDTYTF.

With regard to this clone: The CDR3 is cut off 3 residues early in the read; its end comes from the germline J gene. The gene calls are TRBV19 and TRBJ1-2; 9 positions match TRBD1. This CDR3 is 14 amino acids long. The germline CDR1 and CDR2 sequences are LNHDA and SQIVND (reference sequence). CDR3 bases read: TGTGCCTCATCGGCGGGACAGGGAGTACGGGGC. Protein sequence: CASSAGQGVRG. The full-length CDR3 reads as CASSAGQGVRGYTF.

Incomplete CDR3 DNA: TGTGCCAGCAGTGAAGGGCAGGGATACTACAATGAG. This gives the protein CASSEGQGYYNE. The whole CDR3 sequence is CASSEGQGYYNEQFF. The J gene is TRBJ2-1, the V gene TRBV6-1; tentatively, D is TRBD1 (5 bases). The CDR3 end falls 3 residues outside the read, so it is completed with the germline J gene. Germline V gene lookup returns CDR1 MNHNS and CDR2 SASEGT. The CDR3 is made up of 15 amino acids. V was clipped by 1 base and J by 3 bases, with 10 bases between them.

For this clone: The sequenced fragment ends 3 residues before the CDR3 boundary, so the rest is inferred from the germline J gene. This sequence joins TRBV18 and TRBJ2-7; TRBD1 agrees at 10 bases. Unmatched junction bases numbered 1, after V lost 0 bases and J lost 2 bases. CDR1 is KGHSH and CDR2 is LQKENI in the germline V gene. The CDR3 totals 15 residues. The CDR3 bases that were read are TGTGCCAGCTCACCACCGACAGGGGGCCCCTACGAG. Translated: CASSPPTGGPYE. The CDR3 in its entirety is CASSPPTGGPYEQYF.

A remark on this clone: The read is 3 residues too short to cover the CDR3 end, so that end is filled in from the germline J gene. This chain uses TRBV11-2 with TRBJ2-3, with D perhaps TRBD2 (5 bases). V was pared by 3 bases and J by 0 bases, with 10 bases between. CDR3 length: 15 amino acids. Germline CDR1 and CDR2: SGHAT and FQNNGV. The CDR3 bases that were read are TGTGCCAGCAGCTTTTTTGGCGGGAGCACAGATACG. It encodes CASSFFGGSTDT. The entire CDR3 is CASSFFGGSTDTQYF.

Details on this clone: Read coverage stops 3 residues before the CDR3 terminus; the germline J gene supplies the remainder. V gene TRBV5-1 combines with J gene TRBJ2-5, with 8 bases identical to TRBD1. Germline V gene data show CDR1 as SGHRS and CDR2 as YFSETQ. V was pared by 0 bases and J by 7 bases, with 8 bases of the junction left unmatched. This CDR3 spans 15 amino acids. The part of the CDR3 DNA that was read is TGCGCCAGCAGCTTGGTTTTTGGACAGGGTGTGACC. It encodes CASSLVFGQGVT. The whole CDR3 sequence is CASSLVFGQGVTQYF.

Notes on this clone: The read stops 3 residues short of the end of the CDR3; the missing end is completed from the germline J gene. The chain couples TRBV2 to TRBJ2-4; perhaps TRBD2 as D (6 bases). The CDR3 has 16 amino acids. Germline V gene lookup returns CDR1 SNHLY and CDR2 FYNNEI. The CDR3 DNA, read in part, is TGTGCCAGCAGTGAAGCAGAACCGGGACTTCTAGGAGGT. Translated: CASSEAEPGLLGG. The whole CDR3 sequence reads CASSEAEPGLLGGQYF.

In the case of this clone: From the germline J gene comes the end of the CDR3, since the read stops 3 residues before it. The rearrangement links TRBV29-1 to TRBJ2-5, with D possibly TRBD2 on 5 matching bases. The CDR3 spans 11 residues. V was cut by 7 bases and J by 5 bases, with 11 bases left in between. Germline loops: CDR1 SQVTM, CDR2 ANQGSEA. The CDR3 here is CSGDGGETQYF. CDR3 DNA, as far as it was read: TGCAGCGGAGACGGCGGGGAGACC.

A remark on this clone: The read terminates 3 residues ahead of where the CDR3 ends, so the germline J gene completes it. The rearrangement uses TRBV7-9 and TRBJ2-3; a weak D match, TRBD1 (6 bases). The CDR3 sequence is 14 residues long. V lost 6 bases, J lost 6 bases, and 16 bases lay in between. The germline gives CDR1 SEHNR, CDR2 FQNEAQ (reference sequence). CDR3 sequence: CASSRTDKADTQYF. CDR3 bases read: TGTGCCAGCAGTCGGACAGACAAGGCGGATACG.

Concerning this clone itself: The CDR3 goes on 3 residues after the read ends, and that part is filled in from the germline J gene. V is TRBV30 and J is TRBJ1-3; D unclear. Germline CDR1 is GTSNPN and CDR2 is SVGIG (reference sequence). This CDR3 spans 11 amino acids. Trimming removed 3 bases from V and 2 bases from J, with 2 bases in between. The CDR3 sequence is CAWSAGNTIYF. CDR3 DNA (partial): TGTGCCTGGAGCGCTGGAAACACC.

In the case of this clone: The read terminates 3 residues before the CDR3 end, so the remaining end is supplied by the germline J gene. The genes are TRBV11-2 and TRBJ2-5, with D tentatively TRBD1 (5 bases). The CDR3 length is 15 residues. Germline CDR1 reads SGHAT; CDR2 reads FQNNGV. The ends were cut back, 4 bases at V and 2 bases at J, with 14 bases in the middle. CDR3 amino acids: CASSSNGADQETQYF. Partial CDR3 DNA: TGTGCCAGCAGCTCCAATGGGGCCGATCAAGAGACC.

Notes on this clone: The CDR3 is cut off 3 residues early in the read; its end comes from the germline J gene. V usage is TRBV4-1 and J usage is TRBJ1-4; 10 bases align to TRBD1. Germline values: CDR1 MGHRA, CDR2 YSYEKL. The CDR3 is 15 residues long. V was pared by 2 bases and J by 6 bases, with 3 bases of the junction left unmatched. The DNA read from the CDR3 is TGCGCCAGCAGCCAACTCGGGACAGGGGATGAAAAA. Translated, it gives CASSQLGTGDEK. The CDR3 in its entirety is CASSQLGTGDEKLFF.

Remarks on this clone: Coverage ceases 3 residues before the CDR3 finishes, and the germline J gene fills in the end. This sequence joins TRBV7-3 and TRBJ2-2; D might be TRBD1 (6 bases). Germline V lookup: CDR1 SGHTA, CDR2 FQGTGA. Trimming cost V 6 bases and J 0 bases, with 14 bases left between them. The CDR3 sequence is 16 residues long. The CDR3 is CASSFQGPSNTGELFF. The part of the CDR3 DNA that was read is TGTGCCAGCAGTTTTCAGGGGCCGTCGAACACCGGGGAG.

To note about this clone: The read stops 3 residues short of the end of the CDR3; the missing end is completed from the germline J gene. The chain links TRBV5-1 to TRBJ2-3; 10 positions agree with TRBD2. This CDR3 has 16 residues. Trimming at V came to 0 bases and at J to 4 bases, leaving 5 bases not matched to a gene. Germline V lookup: CDR1 SGHRS, CDR2 YFSETQ. The CDR3 reads CASSLALAGVSDTQYF. The covered CDR3 bases are TGCGCCAGCAGCTTGGCGCTAGCGGGAGTTTCAGATACG.